These 22 T cell receptor beta chains came from one sample sequenced in a study of response to subunit inactivated influenza vaccine. TCRdb itself ran the RT-PCR reads through MiXCR, one entry per CDR3 protein. The top ten hold about a tenth of the sample, which has some 180,000 distinct CDR3 sequences, around 9% seen once. The sequenced sample was non-naive T cells sorted from PBMCs, obtained on the day of vaccination. The receptors originated from a man aged 50 to 59 who received an inactivated influenza vaccine.

The V gene is TRBV24-1, the J gene TRBJ2-1; 8 bases match TRBD2. CDR1 and CDR2 from the germline V gene are KGHDR and SFDVKD. The trim removed 0 bases at V and 8 bases at J, leaving 14 bases unmatched. This CDR3 has 18 residues. The CDR3 is CATSDLTPTSGESDEQFF. Written as DNA, the CDR3 is TGTGCCACCAGTGATTTGACCCCAACTAGCGGAGAGTCGGATGAGCAGTTCTTC.

This clonotype was counted between two and nine times. The rearrangement joins TRBV5-1 to TRBJ2-1, with TRBD2 matching over 9 bases. CDR1 and CDR2 from the germline V gene are SGHRS and YFSETQ. The CDR3 is made up of 17 amino acids. Germline trimming cut 0 bases from V and 0 bases from J; bases unmatched to any gene: 4. The CDR3 nucleotides are TGCGCCAGCAGCTTGGGGACTAGCGTAGACTCCTACAATGAGCAGTTCTTC. It specifies CASSLGTSVDSYNEQFF.

This clonotype has just one count. The CDR3 sequence: CAWSIAGNGGPQHF. The CDR3 coding sequence is TGTGCCTGGAGTATTGCGGGGAACGGGGGGCCCCAGCATTTT. V is TRBV30 and J is TRBJ1-5, with D maybe TRBD1 (5 bases). The CDR3 length is 14 residues. Trimming cost V 2 bases and J 9 bases, with 17 bases left between them. CDR1 GTSNPN and CDR2 SVGIG come from the germline V gene (reference sequence).

V usage is TRBV28 and J usage is TRBJ2-2; the D is unclear. The CDR3 consists of 12 residues. Between the trimmed V and J ends, which lost 6 bases and 0 bases, there was a span of 2 bases. Germline V gives CDR1 MDHEN, CDR2 SYDVKM. In DNA, the CDR3 is TGTGCCAGCAGCACGAACACCGGGGAGCTGTTTTTT. It yields the protein CASSTNTGELFF.

This clonotype has ten or more counts. The chain recombines TRBV12-3 or TRBV12-4 with TRBJ2-1; 7 bases are shared with TRBD1. The junction had 5 bases not matched to a gene; V was cut back by 6 bases and J by 3 bases. CDR3 length equals 14 residues. The CDR3 region is CASRPGQNYNEQFF. Here the CDR3 DNA reads TGTGCCAGCAGGCCGGGACAGAACTACAATGAGCAGTTCTTC.

A word on this clonotype: One junction end disagrees with the germline gene, perhaps due to a read error. This CDR3 is CSARSRLSTNTQYF. The CDR3 DNA reads TGCAGTGCTAGAAGTCGACTAAGCACAAATACGCAGTATTTT. The chain uses TRBV20-1 and TRBJ2-3, with D tentatively TRBD2 (5 bases). Per germline, CDR1 DFQATT and CDR2 SNEGSKA (reference sequence). The CDR3 extends over 14 amino acids.

This clonotype was counted ten times or more. The V and J genes are TRBV5-1 and TRBJ2-5, with 9 bases aligning to TRBD2. J was trimmed by 10 bases and V by 4 bases; bases with no gene match: 11. The CDR3 runs to 14 residues. The germline V gene has CDR1 SGHRS and CDR2 YFSETQ. As DNA, the CDR3 is TGCGCCAGCAGCCTCACGACTAGCGGCGTCGTCCAGTACTTC. It codes for CASSLTTSGVVQYF.

There are a few counts of this clonotype. The chain couples TRBV10-2 to TRBJ1-6; D unresolved. Trimming took 1 base from V and 6 from J, leaving 7 bases between them. This CDR3 has 14 amino acids. Germline loops: CDR1 WSHSY, CDR2 SAAADI. CDR3 in DNA: TGCGCCAGCAGTGAGTGGGTTCTTAATTCACCCCTCCACTTT. Residues: CASSEWVLNSPLHF.

This clonotype has at least ten counts. V gene TRBV28 combines with J gene TRBJ1-1; D perhaps matches TRBD1 (5 bases). Germline-derived CDR1 and CDR2 are MDHEN and SYDVKM. Trimming took 7 bases from V and 4 from J, leaving 16 bases between them. The CDR3 runs to 14 residues. CDR3 loop: CASTVQGRATEAFF. CDR3 in DNA: TGTGCCAGCACCGTCCAGGGACGGGCCACTGAAGCTTTCTTT.

The CDR3 DNA sequence: TGCAGTGCTAAGCGGGAGTGGTCCTACGAGCAGTACTTC. Protein: CSAKREWSYEQYF. The chain uses TRBV20-1 and TRBJ2-7, with 8 bases that match TRBD2. CDR3 length: 13 residues. CDR1 and CDR2 (germline): DFQATT, SNEGSKA (reference sequence). Trimming removed 4 bases from V and 1 base from J; junction bases left unmatched: 3.

This clonotype was observed many times. DNA of the CDR3: TGCGCCAGCAGCCCCCGAACAGGTTCTATGAACACTGAAGCTTTCTTT. Its protein product is CASSPRTGSMNTEAFF. The chain couples TRBV5-1 to TRBJ1-1, with D perhaps TRBD1 (5 bases). This CDR3 is 16 amino acids long. Per the germline V gene, CDR1 is SGHRS and CDR2 is YFSETQ. V lost 4 bases and J 0 bases, leaving 16 bases between the germline ends. The complete variable domain, with remaining parts taken from reference TRBV5-1 and TRBJ1-1, reads KAGVTQTPRYLIKTRGQQVTLSCSPISGHRSVSWYQQTPGQGLQFLFEYFSETQRNKGNFPGRFSGRQFSNSRSEMNVSTLELGDSALYLCASSPRTGSMNTEAFFGQGTRLTVV.

This clonotype has just one count. V is TRBV11-1 and J is TRBJ1-3, with 12 bases matching TRBD1. J was trimmed by 2 bases and V by 3 bases; bases with no gene match: 8. The CDR3 extends over 18 amino acids. Looked up from germline, CDR1 is SGHAT and CDR2 is FQDESV (reference sequence). In DNA form, the CDR3 reads TGTGCCAGCAGCTTGCCGGGACAGGGGGCGCTTACTGGAAACACCATATATTTT. This translates into CASSLPGQGALTGNTIYF.

The chain uses TRBV7-2 and TRBJ2-5, with TRBD1 matching over 7 bases. This CDR3 spans 14 amino acids. Losses at the gene ends were 2 bases for V and 1 base for J; bases not matched to a gene: 1. The germline V gene encodes CDR1 SGHTA and CDR2 FQGNSA. The CDR3 spells CASSLRQGQETQYF. CDR3 sequence (DNA): TGTGCCAGCAGCTTACGACAGGGCCAAGAGACCCAGTACTTC.

The J gene is TRBJ1-5, the V gene TRBV4-3; unclear D gene. V lost 0 bases and J 2 bases, leaving 8 bases between the germline ends. The CDR3 length is 15 residues. Germline values: CDR1 LGHNA, CDR2 YSLEER. CDR3 DNA sequence: TGCGCCAGCAGCCAAGAAAAGGGAGGCAATCAGCCCCAGCATTTT. It codes for CASSQEKGGNQPQHF.

This clonotype has more than one count but fewer than ten. The chain couples TRBV4-3 to TRBJ2-1; 12 bases match TRBD2. This CDR3 spans 17 amino acids. CDR1 is LGHNA and CDR2 is YSLEER in the germline V gene. V lost 3 bases to trimming and J lost 5 bases; unmatched junction nucleotides: 8. The CDR3 DNA sequence: TGCGCCAGCAGCCAGTATACTAGCGGGAGGTTCGACAATGAGCAGTTCTTC. Its protein is CASSQYTSGRFDNEQFF.

This clonotype was seen at least ten times. The chain couples TRBV20-1 to TRBJ2-3, with D maybe TRBD1 (6 bases). Trimming cost V 5 bases and J 0 bases, with 15 bases left between them. Germline V gives CDR1 DFQATT, CDR2 SNEGSKA (reference sequence). This CDR3 comprises 15 residues. Here the CDR3 reads CSALGAGGSTDTQYF. DNA of the CDR3: TGCAGTGCTTTGGGGGCGGGTGGAAGCACAGATACGCAGTATTTT.

Ten or more counts support this clonotype. The V and J genes are TRBV29-1 and TRBJ2-5; tentatively, D is TRBD1 (8 bases). V lost 6 bases and J lost 5, with 13 bases in between. Germline V gene sequence: CDR1 SQVTM, CDR2 ANQGSEA. The CDR3 length is 12 residues. CDR3 nucleotides: TGCAGCGTGCCACAGGGGGGGGAGACCCAGTACTTC. This gives the protein CSVPQGGETQYF.

This clonotype occurred a few times. The chain combines TRBV28 with TRBJ2-3; weak D call: TRBD1 (6 bases). CDR3 size: 17 residues. Germline CDR1 MDHEN, CDR2 SYDVKM. Trimming removed 2 bases at V and 1 base at J, with 16 bases between. CDR3 protein: CASSLVVGGQGTDTQYF. The CDR3 DNA is TGTGCCAGCAGTTTAGTCGTTGGGGGCCAAGGCACAGATACGCAGTATTTT.

The chain combines TRBV4-3 with TRBJ2-5; the D gene is possibly TRBD2 (6 bases). The germline V gene has CDR1 LGHNA and CDR2 YSLEER. Trimming stripped 4 bases from V and 5 bases from J, with 20 bases between. There are 16 residues in the CDR3. Written as DNA, the CDR3 is TGCGCCAGCAGCCCCTCGGTGGAGGGTCTGTACGAGACCCAGTACTTC. Protein sequence: CASSPSVEGLYETQYF.

This clonotype was recorded a few times. The chain carries TRBV9 and TRBJ2-5; TRBD2 matches at 7 bases. Per germline, CDR1 SGDLS and CDR2 YYNGEE. V trimming: 0 bases; J trimming: 2 bases; junction bases outside the gene matches: 10. CDR3 size: 17 residues. The CDR3, as DNA: TGTGCCAGCAGCGTAGCTCCCCTTGGGCGGGGGCAAGAGACCCAGTACTTC. Encoded protein: CASSVAPLGRGQETQYF.

There are a few counts of this clonotype. The CDR3 bases are TGCAGTGCTAGAGTCTTGACTAGCGGTAACAATGAGCAGTTCTTC. Its translation: CSARVLTSGNNEQFF. The rearrangement links TRBV20-1 to TRBJ2-1; 9 positions match TRBD2. The CDR3 extends over 15 amino acids. After removal of 1 base from V and 5 bases from J, the junction contained 6 bases not matched to a gene. CDR1 and CDR2 from the germline V gene are DFQATT and SNEGSKA (reference sequence).

DNA of the CDR3: TGTGCCAGCAGTTCCCAAGGGGGAGCGGGTAGATACGGTGAGCAGTTCTTC. It specifies CASSSQGGAGRYGEQFF. V gene TRBV12-3 or TRBV12-4 combines with J gene TRBJ2-1; D is tentatively TRBD1 or TRBD2 (6 bases each). The CDR3 extends over 17 amino acids. V was cut by 4 bases and J by 9 bases, with 25 bases left in between.